This entry features one TCR beta chain sequence. No antigen is known for it. CD45RO negativity and positive selection for CCR7 defined naive CD8 cells, a population that excluded terminally differentiated effector memory CD45RA+ cells. V lost 4 bases and J 0 bases, leaving 15 bases between the germline ends. In germline, CDR1 is SGHDN, CDR2 FVKESK. The CDR3 contains 16 residues. In the sorted-subset replicate PCRs, 150 to 200 ng DNA, 30,000 or so T cell genomes, was used. As handled by the study authors: Filtering differed because ImmunoSEQ produced junction-only sequences that carried no quality scores. Here immunoSEQ multiplex PCR was the method, and the copy in TCRdb shows in-frame clones only, minus some. The DNA was the basis for D and trimming; V, J and clone size are from that table. The data show 1.5 million to 2.5 million clones, with over 85% seen just once and 0.95% to 1.5% held by the top ten.

These data are taken from a study of shared clonotypes between healthy human individuals. Study-wide findings and caveats: Donors were few, which limited the genetic and exposure-history diversity represented. Across subsets, estimated richness was generally greater for naive than for memory populations.

Sequencing was done on a sample of naive CD8+ T cells sorted from blood. The TCR comes from a man between 18 and 35 years old in good health. The chain couples TRBV14 to TRBJ2-5; TRBD1 or TRBD2 may be the D gene (5 bases each). The CDR3 region has the DNA TGTGCCAGCAGCCCCTACCGGGACCCATACCAAGAGACCCAGTACTTC. As protein: CASSPYRDPYQETQYF.